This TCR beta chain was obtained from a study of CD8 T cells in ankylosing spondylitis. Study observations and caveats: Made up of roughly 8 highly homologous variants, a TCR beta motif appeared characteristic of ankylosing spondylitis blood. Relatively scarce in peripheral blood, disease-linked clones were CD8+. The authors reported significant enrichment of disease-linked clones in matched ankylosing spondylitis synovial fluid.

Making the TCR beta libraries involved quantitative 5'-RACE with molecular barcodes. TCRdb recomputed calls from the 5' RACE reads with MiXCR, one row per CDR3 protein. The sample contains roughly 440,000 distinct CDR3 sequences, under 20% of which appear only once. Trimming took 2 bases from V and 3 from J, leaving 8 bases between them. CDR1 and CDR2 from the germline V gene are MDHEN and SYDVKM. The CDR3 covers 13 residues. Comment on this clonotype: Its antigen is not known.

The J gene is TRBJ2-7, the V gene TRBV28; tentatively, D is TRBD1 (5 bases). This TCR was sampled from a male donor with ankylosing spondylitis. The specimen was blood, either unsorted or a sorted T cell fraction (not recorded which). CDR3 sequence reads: CASSLRGYYEQYF. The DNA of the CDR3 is TGTGCCAGCAGTTTAAGGGGATACTACGAGCAGTACTTC.